The clone carrying this T cell receptor beta chain appeared once. These data come from a study of shared clonotypes between healthy human individuals. TCRdb's table, derived via immunoSEQ multiplex PCR, lists solely in-frame clones and lacks some. Of around 1.5 million clones detected, 98% appear once; the ten largest clones hold roughly 0.42%. The V gene end was trimmed by 4 bases and the J gene end by 8 bases; junction bases not matched to a gene: 10. Germline V gives CDR1 SGDLS, CDR2 YYNGEE. The CDR3 contains 16 residues. This TCR was recovered from a man under 40 in good health. The V call is TRBV9, the J call TRBJ2-1; TRBD2 matches 12 bases. Sequenced: naive CD4+ T cells sorted from blood. Subset reported: CD45RA+ positively selected. CDR3 loop: CASSIQTSGSFYEQFF. CDR3 sequence (DNA): TGTGCCAGCAGCATCCAGACTAGCGGGAGCTTCTATGAGCAGTTCTTC.